The 2 T cell receptor beta chains below all came from one sample that was sequenced in a study of blood T cell repertoires in COVID-19 (dated by TCRdb to the early 2020s). The library came from the immunoSEQ multiplex PCR assay. Drawn from immuneACCESS, this table holds only the in-frame rearrangements with V and J called that TCRdb kept. Clones are partly lost; checked studies trace under half to an unresolved V gene and leave the rest unexplained. This sample gives around 68,000 clones in total; 80% to 90% of them show up just once. Around a tenth of the sample lies in the top ten. Specimen: peripheral blood. The receptors originated from a human donor in a cohort sampled during active COVID-19.

This clone has a single count. The chain uses TRBV27 and TRBJ1-2; 8 positions agree with TRBD1. Per germline, CDR1 MNHEY and CDR2 SMNVEV (reference sequence). The CDR3 is 15 amino acids. J gave up 4 bases and V 2 bases, and 6 bases lay outside the gene matches. In DNA form, the CDR3 reads TGTGCCAGCAGTTTAAATGACAGGGGCCCCTATGGCTACACCTTC. This translates into CASSLNDRGPYGYTF.

V gene TRBV27 combines with J gene TRBJ1-2, with D tentatively TRBD1 (5 bases). The CDR3 spans 13 residues. Per the germline V gene, CDR1 is MNHEY and CDR2 is SMNVEV (reference sequence). Trimming pared 4 bases from V and 4 bases from J, leaving 10 bases between. In DNA form, the CDR3 reads TGTGCCAGCAGTTCCAGGGAGGCCTATGGCTACACCTTC. This sequence encodes CASSSREAYGYTF.